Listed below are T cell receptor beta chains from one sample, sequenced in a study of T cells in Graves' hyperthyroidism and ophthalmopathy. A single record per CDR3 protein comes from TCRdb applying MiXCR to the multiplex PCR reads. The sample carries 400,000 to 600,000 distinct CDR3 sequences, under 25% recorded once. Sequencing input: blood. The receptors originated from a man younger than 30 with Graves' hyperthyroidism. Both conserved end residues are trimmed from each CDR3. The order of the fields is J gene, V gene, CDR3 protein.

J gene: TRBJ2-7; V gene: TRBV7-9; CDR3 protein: ASSLGAGANYEQY
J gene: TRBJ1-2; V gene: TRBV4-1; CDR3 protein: ASSLGQGGAYGYT
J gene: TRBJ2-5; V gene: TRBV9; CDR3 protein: ASSVGQGQKLAGPYQETQY
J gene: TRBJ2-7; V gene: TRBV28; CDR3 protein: ASSVAGTGDFEQY
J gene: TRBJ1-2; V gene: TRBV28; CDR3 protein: ASSPRPGVSNYGYT
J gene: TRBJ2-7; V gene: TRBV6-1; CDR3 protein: ASSDSDYEQY
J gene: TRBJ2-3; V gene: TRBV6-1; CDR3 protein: ASSPAYIPDTQY
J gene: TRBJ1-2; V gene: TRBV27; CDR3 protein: ASKWDRGDYGYT
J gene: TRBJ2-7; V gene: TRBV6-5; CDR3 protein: ASSYSRAKSYEQY
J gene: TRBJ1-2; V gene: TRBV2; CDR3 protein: ASQAERGGYT
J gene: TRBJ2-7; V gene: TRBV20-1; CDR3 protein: SARFPGQGVYEQY
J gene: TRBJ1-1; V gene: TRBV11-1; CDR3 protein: ASGLVENTEAF
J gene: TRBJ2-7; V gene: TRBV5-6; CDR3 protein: ASSFFLGAATYEQY
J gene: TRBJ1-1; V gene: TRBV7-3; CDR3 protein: ASSRGVAEAF
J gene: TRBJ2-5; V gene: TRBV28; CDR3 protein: ASSLSVWETQY
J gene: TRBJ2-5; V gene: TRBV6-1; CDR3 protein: ASSGLAGGPETQY
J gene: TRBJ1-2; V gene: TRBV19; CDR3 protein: ASSFQANYGYT
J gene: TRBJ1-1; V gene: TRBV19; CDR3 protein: ASSTDRGPEAF
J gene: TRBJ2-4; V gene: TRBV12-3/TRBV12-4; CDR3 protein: ASSLQTPKNIQY
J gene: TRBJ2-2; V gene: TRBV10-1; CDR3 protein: ASSEYLDGELF
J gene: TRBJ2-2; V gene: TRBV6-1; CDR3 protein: ASTLGTSVPGELF
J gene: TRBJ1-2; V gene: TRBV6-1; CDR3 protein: ATKQGSVDLGYT
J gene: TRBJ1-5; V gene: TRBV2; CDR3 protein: ASTPVARGPQH
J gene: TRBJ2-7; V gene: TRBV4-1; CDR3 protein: ASSQDHRLLYEQY
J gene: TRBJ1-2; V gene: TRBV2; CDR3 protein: ASSEDRNYGYT
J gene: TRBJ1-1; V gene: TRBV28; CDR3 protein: ASSFDGGGRTEAF
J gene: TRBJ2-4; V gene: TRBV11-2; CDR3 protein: ASSPWVGIVQNIQY
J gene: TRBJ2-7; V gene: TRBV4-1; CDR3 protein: ASSQDRILHEQY
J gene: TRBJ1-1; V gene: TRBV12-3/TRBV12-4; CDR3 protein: ASIYSAEAF
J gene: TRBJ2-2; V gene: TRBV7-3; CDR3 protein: ASSSGAPTGELF
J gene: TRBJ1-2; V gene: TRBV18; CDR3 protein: ASSPRREDYGYT
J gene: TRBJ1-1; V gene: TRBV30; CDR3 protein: AWSGWSGTEAF
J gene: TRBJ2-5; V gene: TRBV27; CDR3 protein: ASSTWDSGGETQY
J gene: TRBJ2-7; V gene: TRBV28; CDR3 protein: ASRLPGQPYEQY
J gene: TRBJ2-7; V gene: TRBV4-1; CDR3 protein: ASSSPGQTYEQY
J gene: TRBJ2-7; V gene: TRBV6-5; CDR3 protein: ASSYGDRDDEQY
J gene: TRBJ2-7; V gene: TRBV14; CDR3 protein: ASSIQGVGEQY
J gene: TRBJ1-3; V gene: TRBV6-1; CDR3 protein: ASRWSGGNTIY
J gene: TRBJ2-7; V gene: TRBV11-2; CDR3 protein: ASSLGPLRTSGESYEQY
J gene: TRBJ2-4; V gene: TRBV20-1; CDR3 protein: SASRDRGRNIQY
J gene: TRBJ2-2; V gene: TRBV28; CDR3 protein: ASNPGHTGELF
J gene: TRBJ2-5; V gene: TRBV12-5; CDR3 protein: ASGEGTGGSETQY
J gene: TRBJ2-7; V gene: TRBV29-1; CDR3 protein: SVESASGGGLSYEQY
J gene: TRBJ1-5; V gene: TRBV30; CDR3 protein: AWSPEETGYQPQH
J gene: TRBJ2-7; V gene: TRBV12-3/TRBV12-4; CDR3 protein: ASSFRGRLAGKGNYEQY
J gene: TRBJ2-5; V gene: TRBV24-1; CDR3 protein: AASSKGRGLAGETQY
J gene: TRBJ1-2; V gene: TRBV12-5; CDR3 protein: ASGPLDSSFHGYI
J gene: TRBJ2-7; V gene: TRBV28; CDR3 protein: ASSSPGAGASWREQY
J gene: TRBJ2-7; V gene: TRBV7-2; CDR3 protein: ASSLVRGGHTEQY
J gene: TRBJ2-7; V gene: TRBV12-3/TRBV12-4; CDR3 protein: ASSPRMGRYEQY
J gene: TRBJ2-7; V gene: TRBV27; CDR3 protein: ASSLQGPPFYEQY
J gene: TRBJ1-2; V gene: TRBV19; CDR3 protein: ASSPNAGYGYT
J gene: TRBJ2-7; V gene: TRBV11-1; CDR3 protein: ASSSSGSDLFYEQY
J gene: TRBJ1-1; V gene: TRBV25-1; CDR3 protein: ASSDPQGGDTEAF
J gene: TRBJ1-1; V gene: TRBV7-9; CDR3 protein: ASSSYRGGNTEAF
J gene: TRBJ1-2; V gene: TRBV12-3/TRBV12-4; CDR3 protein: ASSLFQGGGYT
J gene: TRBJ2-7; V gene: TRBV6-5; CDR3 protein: ASSYRLAGARNEQY
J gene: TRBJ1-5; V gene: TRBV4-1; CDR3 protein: ASSQVQGMGNQPQH
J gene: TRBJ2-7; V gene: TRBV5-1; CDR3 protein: ASSLSLGTGGYEQY